The entry below gives a single TCR beta chain sequence along with its context. Antigen unknown. The sample comes from a study of T cell responses to AZD1222 COVID-19 vaccine. General study points: It should be noted that donors were predominantly white British and more often female, and clonal diversity was possibly underestimated. An increase in Spike-specific TCR breadth and depth was observed after two AZD1222 doses. Unmutated variant regions are reportedly the target of nearly half of TCRs that are spike-specific. Dominant CD4 TCR responses targeted spike regions 160-218 and 743-854.

CDR3 length: 18 residues. Trimming removed 1 base at V and 7 bases at J, with 20 bases between. Produced via immunoSEQ multiplex PCR; TCRdb's table is partial and in-frame only. The table lists 130,000 to 150,000 clones, about 81% of them singletons. This sequence joins TRBV23-1 and TRBJ1-6; D is unclear. TRBV23-1 carries the ORF label, with uncertain function. Source: peripheral blood, taken on day 0 of MenACWY control vaccination. The TCR was taken from an adult in good health. CDR3 in DNA: TGCGCCAGCAGTCAATTGCCCCCCCGGGGAGCTGCGAATTCACCCCTCCACTTT. This gives the protein CASSQLPPRGAANSPLHF.